Here is one T cell receptor (beta chain) with its context. Its antigen remains unidentified. No clone much larger than this one lies a single base away; base qualities are absent. The CDR1 and CDR2 encoded by the germline V gene (reference sequence) are SEHNR and FQNEAQ. At the junction V is shortened by 5 bases and J by 6 bases, with 22 bases in between. From the cysteine through the phenylalanine, the CDR3 covers 16 amino acids. The entry retains the CDR3 DNA only, 48 bases that are in frame from base 1. The record originates from a study of OX40 agonist ivuxolimab in advanced cancers. The study in broad terms: Ivuxolimab was an agonistic, fully human IgG2 monoclonal antibody directed against OX40 (CD134), a costimulatory receptor. The paper reports the monotherapy dose-escalation portion (N ≈ 52 patients) of the phase I ivuxolimab trial. Prior anti-PD-1, anti-PD-L1 or anti-CTLA-4 therapy was permitted, and checkpoint inhibitors had been received by approximately 39% of dose-escalation patients. Intravenous ivuxolimab was administered to patients every 2 weeks at six dose levels: 0.01, 0.1, 0.3, 1.5, 3 and 10 mg/kg. Partial responses were achieved by three dose-escalation patients, of whom one had hepatocellular carcinoma and two had cutaneous melanoma. Among the 52 dose-escalation patients, about 20 had hepatocellular carcinoma, roughly 15 melanoma, 9 renal cell carcinoma and 9 head and neck cancer. The purpose of peripheral TCRbeta sequencing was to test whether ivuxolimab changed TCR sequence diversity and led to clonal T-cell expansion. In the dose-escalation cohort, roughly 80% of patients were male, and the mean age was roughly 60 years, with a range of roughly 20 to 85.

For sequencing of the TCRbeta CDR3 region, genomic DNA was extracted from the sorted cells. TCRbeta CDR3 regions were sequenced using the immunoSEQ Assay. Drawn from immuneACCESS, this table holds only the in-frame rearrangements with V and J called that TCRdb kept. Clones are partly lost; checked studies trace under half to an unresolved V gene and leave the rest unexplained. In all, the sample holds 70,000 or so clones, and 85% to 90% of those were seen once. Clones ranked in the top ten supply 0.94% of the sample. General study outcomes and caveats: Low levels of normalized T-cell clonal expansion were also seen in some patients who did not respond. On average, CD8+ T cells showed more expanded clones than CD4+ T cells after ivuxolimab. Antigen specificity was not determined for the clonally expanded peripheral T cells. In the 0.1-3.0 mg/kg groups, partial responders were among the patients with the lowest normalized peripheral clonal expansion, particularly in CD8+ T cells. Clonal expansion of both CD4+ and CD8+ blood T cells was observed from baseline to week 6 at doses 0.1 to 3.0 mg/kg.

Patients with autoimmune disease history or receiving systemic immunosuppression were excluded from the trial. In every dose cohort, peripheral blood was drawn for TCR sequencing at baseline, cycle 4 day 1, and cycle 7 day 1. Samples came from an open-label, multicenter, first-in-human phase I dose-escalation trial of ivuxolimab. Adults with locally advanced or metastatic melanoma, renal cell, hepatocellular, or head and neck squamous cell carcinoma were enrolled in the trial. Before TCR sequencing, CD4+ T cells and CD8+ T cells from peripheral blood were sorted into separate populations. This receptor was identified in an adult with an advanced solid tumor such as melanoma, head and neck, liver or kidney cancer. The sequence joins TRBV7-9 to TRBJ2-5; TRBD1 is possibly the D segment (6 matching bases). This specimen consisted of CD4+ or CD8+ T cells sorted from blood, obtained in a trial of the OX40 agonist ivuxolimab. In nucleotides, the sequence is TGTGCCAGCAGCCCCTGGTTAGTGGGGGCAGTTAAGACCCAGTACTTC. Translated, it reads CASSPWLVGAVKTQYF.